Listed below are T cell receptor beta chains from one sample, sequenced in a study of blood T cell repertoires in COVID-19. Generated by immunoSEQ multiplex PCR, the TCRdb table keeps only in-frame clones and is missing some. The table includes approximately 150,000 clones, over 75% detected once. Sequenced input: peripheral blood. All receptors derive from a man between 18 and 35 years old with COVID-19, enrolled during active disease. The CDR3 runs from the conserved cysteine through the conserved F or W. The D gene is left open where the match is weak. The size field is filled for only some rows; it gives once, few, many or a size class.

D gene	clone size	V gene	J gene	CDR3 protein	CDR3 DNA
TRBD1	-	TRBV7-6	TRBJ1-1	CASSPSSRDRGYLVFF	TGTGCCAGCAGCCCGTCATCCCGGGACAGGGGCTACTTAGTTTTCTTT
-	-	TRBV7-9	TRBJ2-7	CASSYFRVASSYEQYF	TGTGCCAGCAGCTACTTCCGGGTCGCAAGCTCCTACGAGCAGTACTTC
TRBD1	once	TRBV4-3	TRBJ2-1	CASSPRDRAHEQFF	TGCGCCAGCAGCCCCCGGGACAGGGCCCATGAGCAGTTCTTC
TRBD2	-	TRBV25-1	TRBJ2-1	CASFTLAGGRYNEQFF	TGTGCCAGCTTTACATTAGCGGGAGGCCGCTACAATGAGCAGTTCTTC
-	-	TRBV21-1	TRBJ2-7	CASSKKGVLAHYEQYF	TGTGCCAGCAGCAAGAAGGGGGTTCTGGCCCACTACGAGCAGTACTTC
TRBD2	-	TRBV4-3	TRBJ2-1	CASSQAATSATYNEQFF	TGCGCCAGCAGCCAAGCGGCGACTAGCGCTACCTACAATGAGCAGTTCTTC
-	once	TRBV12-3/TRBV12-4	TRBJ1-2	CASSLGRAHGYTF	TGTGCCAGCAGTTTGGGCAGGGCGCATGGCTACACCTTC
TRBD1	-	TRBV7-2	TRBJ1-1	CASSVGQGGIAFF	TGTGCCAGCAGCGTGGGACAGGGTGGGATCGCTTTCTTT
-	-	TRBV4-1	TRBJ2-3	CASSRTVSADTQYF	TGCGCCAGCAGCCGGACTGTTTCAGCAGATACGCAGTATTTT
TRBD2	-	TRBV18	TRBJ2-1	CASSPTGGSWGNEQFF	TGTGCCAGCTCACCTACGGGCGGGAGTTGGGGCAATGAGCAGTTCTTC
-	-	TRBV4-2	TRBJ2-3	CASSQTERSTDTQYF	TGTGCCAGCAGCCAGACTGAGCGGAGCACAGATACGCAGTATTTT
-	-	TRBV28	TRBJ2-5	CASSTTTVPQETQYF	TGTGCCAGCAGTACAACGACAGTACCCCAAGAGACCCAGTACTTC
-	-	TRBV27	TRBJ1-1	CASSLGLANTEAFF	TGTGCCAGCAGTTTAGGGCTCGCGAACACTGAAGCTTTCTTT
TRBD1	few	TRBV27	TRBJ2-7	CASSSQTGTLSYEQYF	TGTGCCAGCAGTTCCCAGACAGGGACCCTCTCCTACGAGCAGTACTTC
-	-	TRBV19	TRBJ2-2	CASSIDSAGGELFF	TGTGCCAGTAGTATAGATAGCGCCGGCGGGGAGCTGTTTTTT
-	once	TRBV28	TRBJ1-5	CASSLGRQFRGNQPQHF	TGTGCCAGCAGTCTAGGCCGACAGTTCCGGGGCAATCAGCCCCAGCATTTT
TRBD1	-	TRBV30	TRBJ1-1	CAWRNRDRDGGEAFF	TGTGCCTGGAGAAACCGGGACAGGGATGGGGGTGAAGCTTTCTTT
TRBD1	-	TRBV6-6	TRBJ2-7	CASSTRDRSPYEQYF	TGTGCCAGCAGTACCCGGGACAGGAGCCCCTACGAGCAGTACTTC
-	-	TRBV29-1	TRBJ2-6	CSVTDGVSGANVLTF	TGCAGCGTTACCGACGGAGTCTCTGGGGCCAACGTCCTGACTTTC
-	-	TRBV28	TRBJ1-2	CASSLSGGWQGYTF	TGTGCCAGCAGTTTATCTGGAGGGTGGCAAGGCTACACCTTC
-	-	TRBV29-1	TRBJ1-4	CSVAPNLNEKLLF	TGCAGCGTTGCCCCGAACCTTAATGAAAAACTGCTTTTT
-	-	TRBV2	TRBJ1-5	CASSERTLYSNQPQHF	TGTGCCAGCAGTGAACGGACACTCTATAGCAATCAGCCCCAGCATTTT
-	-	TRBV10-3	TRBJ2-3	CAISEGMEGTDTQYF	TGTGCCATCAGTGAGGGGATGGAGGGGACAGATACGCAGTATTTT
TRBD2	-	TRBV3-1/TRBV3-2	TRBJ2-7	CASSLGGDSYEQYF	TGTGCCAGCAGCCTCGGGGGGGACTCCTACGAGCAGTACTTC
TRBD2	-	TRBV5-1	TRBJ2-1	CASSPHPGASGPNEQFF	TGCGCCAGCAGCCCACACCCTGGGGCTAGCGGGCCCAATGAGCAGTTCTTC
TRBD1	-	TRBV7-9	TRBJ2-7	CASSSVRTGEGVYEQYF	TGTGCCAGCAGCTCAGTCAGGACAGGGGAAGGCGTCTACGAGCAGTACTTC
-	-	TRBV7-2	TRBJ2-7	CASSLAPPSTATYEQYF	TGTGCCAGCAGCTTAGCGCCCCCGTCGACAGCAACTTACGAGCAGTACTTC
-	-	TRBV5-1	TRBJ2-7	CASSLEFGTPAYEQYF	TGCGCCAGCAGCTTGGAGTTCGGGACACCTGCCTACGAGCAGTACTTC
-	-	TRBV21-1	TRBJ2-7	CASGVGGTTYEQYF	TGTGCCAGTGGGGTGGGAGGCACGACCTACGAGCAGTACTTC
-	-	TRBV6-2/TRBV6-3	TRBJ1-1	CASSPLGGSPLGNTEAFF	TGTGCCAGCAGCCCTCTCGGGGGATCCCCCCTCGGGAACACTGAAGCTTTCTTT
-	once	TRBV5-4	TRBJ2-2	CASSLERDSGELFF	TGTGCCAGCAGCTTGGAGAGGGATTCCGGGGAGCTGTTTTTT
-	-	TRBV4-1	TRBJ2-1	CASSHPVDEQFF	TGCGCCAGCAGCCACCCAGTGGATGAGCAGTTCTTC
TRBD2	-	TRBV4-1	TRBJ2-7	CASSQAPLAGGYEQYF	TGCGCCAGCAGCCAAGCTCCCCTAGCGGGAGGCTACGAGCAGTACTTC
TRBD2	-	TRBV27	TRBJ2-7	CASRIFSGSGYEQYF	TGTGCCAGCAGGATATTTAGCGGGAGTGGCTACGAGCAGTACTTC
-	once	TRBV6-5	TRBJ2-5	CASSYGLAPQRTQYF	TGTGCCAGCAGTTACGGGCTAGCACCTCAGCGGACCCAGTACTTC
-	-	TRBV18	TRBJ1-3	CASSHRTAGSSGNTIYF	TGTGCCAGCTCACACCGGACAGCTGGAAGCTCTGGAAACACCATATATTTT
TRBD2	-	TRBV7-2	TRBJ2-3	CASSAPGTSATDTQYF	TGTGCCAGCAGCGCACCCGGGACTAGCGCAACAGATACGCAGTATTTT
-	once	TRBV19	TRBJ2-7	CASSQTRVLAVSYEQYF	TGTGCCAGTAGTCAAACCCGGGTGTTAGCGGTCTCCTACGAGCAGTACTTC
-	once	TRBV15	TRBJ1-5	CATSRDRGSNQPQHF	TGTGCCACCAGCAGAGATAGGGGTAGCAATCAGCCCCAGCATTTT
-	-	TRBV7-2	TRBJ2-7	CASSPRGGAWSYEQYF	TGTGCCAGCAGCCCAAGAGGGGGAGCATGGTCCTACGAGCAGTACTTC
-	-	TRBV6-5	TRBJ1-2	CASSYGRGVRGYTF	TGTGCCAGCAGTTACGGGCGGGGTGTCCGTGGCTACACCTTC
TRBD1	-	TRBV11-2	TRBJ2-7	CASSLAGQIFDEQYF	TGTGCCAGCAGCTTAGCGGGACAGATCTTTGACGAGCAGTACTTC
-	-	TRBV7-2	TRBJ2-1	CASSLVRENEQFF	TGTGCCAGCAGCTTAGTAAGAGAAAATGAGCAGTTCTTC
TRBD2	once	TRBV30	TRBJ2-1	CAWSVLRGDEQFF	TGTGCCTGGAGTGTACTTCGGGGGGATGAGCAGTTCTTC
TRBD1	-	TRBV10-3	TRBJ2-5	CAISESPGTVQETQYF	TGTGCCATCAGTGAGTCACCAGGGACAGTTCAAGAGACCCAGTACTTC
TRBD1	once	TRBV27	TRBJ2-7	CASSFSQGWEQYF	TGTGCCAGCAGTTTCTCACAGGGGTGGGAGCAGTACTTC
-	-	TRBV5-6	TRBJ2-2	CASSLVNFRRRTGELFF	TGTGCCAGCAGCTTGGTTAATTTTAGGCGCAGGACCGGGGAGCTGTTTTTT